The entry below describes one TCR beta chain. This sample stems from a study of T cell repertoires in cytomegalovirus infection. Study at large: Matching HLA type, along with CMV infection, was indicated by public TCR beta signatures.

Germline lookup yields CDR1 MDHEN and CDR2 SYDVKM. CDR3 size: 15 residues. V lost 2 bases and J lost 1, with 10 bases in between. TCRdb used MiXCR to reprocess the reads, holding one entry per CDR3 protein. The sample has a few hundred thousand distinct CDR3 sequences, approximately 25% seen once; the top ten hold roughly 13%. The sequence derives from a human donor in good health (CMV status not recorded). Some clones in this sample may be carry-over from other donors' samples. V is TRBV28 and J is TRBJ2-3; D may be TRBD1 (6 bases). The specimen was PBMCs. CDR3 in amino acids: CASSLPTGGTDTQYF. CDR3 sequence (DNA): TGTGCCAGCAGTTTACCGACAGGCGGCACAGATACGCAGTATTTT.